One and the same sample provided the 19 T cell receptor beta chains below, sequenced in a study of shared clonotypes between healthy human individuals. Naive CD8 cells comprised CD45RO-negative, CCR7-positively selected cells, excluding terminally differentiated effector memory CD45RA+ cells. Assay used: immunoSEQ multiplex PCR; TCRdb lists only in-frame clones, some missing. This sample carries about 2,200,000 clones, approximately 94% of them seen once, and the ten largest clones take 1.5% to 2%. Sequences were obtained from naive CD8+ T cells from PBMCs. Every receptor here comes from a man aged 18 to 29 in good health. Some clones in this sample may be carry-over from other donors' samples.

The chain joins TRBV7-9 to TRBJ2-1; 7 nucleotides agree with TRBD2. Losses at the gene ends were 7 bases for V and 10 bases for J; bases not matched to a gene: 10. This CDR3 spans 13 amino acids. Germline V gene data show CDR1 as SEHNR and CDR2 as FQNEAQ (reference sequence). The CDR3 DNA sequence: TGTGCCAGCATCAATCCGGGGGGTCACGAGCAGTTCTTC. Translated, it gives CASINPGGHEQFF.

The chain recombines TRBV7-2 with TRBJ1-2, with 9 positions matching TRBD1. The CDR3 has 14 residues. Trimming removed 5 bases from V and 7 bases from J; junction bases left unmatched: 8. Per the germline V gene, CDR1 is SGHTA and CDR2 is FQGNSA. As DNA, the CDR3 is TGTGCCAGCAGCGCTACAGGGGGCGCTTCTGGCTACACCTTC. Translation gives CASSATGGASGYTF.

This chain connects TRBV11-2 to TRBJ2-7; 7 nucleotides line up with TRBD2. This CDR3 has 16 residues. J was trimmed by 2 bases and V by 5 bases; bases with no gene match: 12. Germline lookup yields CDR1 SGHAT and CDR2 FQNNGV. The DNA for the CDR3 is TGTGCCAGCAGCCCAAAAACCGGGACTAAACCCTACGAGCAGTACTTC. Amino acid sequence: CASSPKTGTKPYEQYF.

As concerns this clone: The same CDR3 also results from other DNA sequences found in this sample. This rearrangement joins TRBV4-1 to TRBJ2-7; no clear D. Germline V lookup: CDR1 MGHRA, CDR2 YSYEKL. The V end lost 1 base, the J end lost 3 bases, and 10 bases lay between the germline ends. CDR3 size: 14 residues. As DNA, the CDR3 is TGCGCCAGCAGCCAAGGCTCTCGGGTCTACGAGCAGTACTTC. Translated, it gives CASSQGSRVYEQYF.

The chain joins TRBV7-2 to TRBJ1-2; perhaps TRBD1 as D (5 bases). This CDR3 has 15 residues. V was clipped by 3 bases and J by 4 bases, with 15 bases between them. CDR1 SGHTA and CDR2 FQGNSA come from the germline V gene. The CDR3, as DNA: TGTGCCAGCAGCTTTCGTCAGATCCAGGGCTATGGCTACACCTTC. It is translated as CASSFRQIQGYGYTF.

The chain carries TRBV15 and TRBJ2-7; 10 nucleotides agree with TRBD2. The CDR3 is made up of 17 amino acids. The V gene end was trimmed by 3 bases and the J gene end by 2 bases; junction bases not matched to a gene: 10. From germline, CDR1 is LNHNV and CDR2 YYDKDF (reference sequence). CDR3 sequence: CATSSGESSGRAYEQYF. The DNA for the CDR3 is TGTGCCACCAGCAGTGGGGAATCTAGCGGGAGAGCCTACGAGCAGTACTTC.

Points on this clone: Because the CDR3's place on the DNA is in doubt, the DNA is left out and the CDR3 is given as listed by TCRdb. The chain joins TRBV28 to TRBJ2-7; the table's D call, TRBD2, was not checked against the DNA. From its first to its last residue, the CDR3 has 17 amino acids. The germline CDR1 and CDR2 sequences are MDHEN and SYDVKM. This chain's CDR3 is CASSLSLREGPSYEQYF.

As for this clone: Other nucleotide sequences from this sample produce the same CDR3. The chain combines TRBV14 with TRBJ2-7, with D possibly being TRBD2 (5 bases). Per the germline V gene, CDR1 is SGHDN and CDR2 is FVKESK. The CDR3 is 14 amino acids. V lost 1 base and J lost 0, with 7 bases in between. CDR3 sequence: CASSQGGLSYEQYF. The CDR3 DNA reads TGTGCCAGCAGCCAAGGAGGACTCTCCTACGAGCAGTACTTC.

The rearrangement links TRBV27 to TRBJ2-6, with 11 bases fitting TRBD1. Germline-derived CDR1 and CDR2 are MNHEY and SMNVEV (reference sequence). The V and J ends lost 7 bases and 1 base, in that order; junction bases with no gene match: 3. There are 16 residues in the CDR3. The CDR3 is CASTGQGASGANVLTF. CDR3 sequence (DNA): TGTGCCAGCACTGGACAGGGGGCGTCTGGGGCCAACGTCCTGACTTTC.

This clone was observed a few times. The genes are TRBV27 and TRBJ1-5; perhaps TRBD1 as D (5 bases). Germline CDR1 is MNHEY and CDR2 is SMNVEV (reference sequence). With 7 bases removed from V and 5 bases from J, the gap between germline ends came to 15 bases. The CDR3 totals 14 residues. This CDR3 reads CASTPEGPHQPQHF. The CDR3 DNA sequence: TGTGCCAGCACCCCCGAGGGGCCTCATCAGCCCCAGCATTTT.

This clone was seen once. This chain uses TRBV28 with TRBJ2-5; 11 bases agree with TRBD1. Germline V lookup: CDR1 MDHEN, CDR2 SYDVKM. The CDR3 has 15 residues. V dropped 5 bases and J dropped 4; count of bases not matched to a gene: 6. This CDR3 reads CASSKGTGGRETQYF. DNA of the CDR3: TGTGCCAGCAGTAAGGGGACAGGGGGAAGAGAGACCCAGTACTTC.

Of note for this clone: The sample holds other DNA sequences that translate to the same CDR3. CDR3 residues: CASSPGQYSYEQYF. CDR3 nucleotides: TGCGCCAGCAGCCCCGGACAGTATTCATACGAGCAGTACTTC. V and J are TRBV4-3 and TRBJ2-7, with TRBD1 as a possible D gene (6 bases). The ends were cut back, 4 bases at V and 4 bases at J, with 14 bases in the middle. The germline V gene encodes CDR1 LGHNA and CDR2 YSLEER. The CDR3 length is 14 residues.

V usage is TRBV27 and J usage is TRBJ1-5; D unresolved. The CDR3 contains 15 residues. Between the trimmed V and J ends, which lost 6 bases and 1 base, there was a span of 13 bases. Germline V gene data show CDR1 as MNHEY and CDR2 as SMNVEV (reference sequence). This chain's CDR3 is CASRFSGISNQPQHF. CDR3 in DNA: TGTGCCAGCAGATTTTCGGGTATCAGCAATCAGCCCCAGCATTTT.

Note on this clone: Within the sample, other DNA sequences also encode this same CDR3. The V gene is TRBV5-1, the J gene TRBJ2-1, with D maybe TRBD1 (6 bases). CDR1 SGHRS and CDR2 YFSETQ come from the germline V gene. V lost 4 bases and J lost 4, with 9 bases in between. The CDR3 spans 13 residues. The CDR3 DNA sequence: TGCGCCAGCAGCCAGACAGGTTACAATGAGCAGTTCTTC. Translation gives CASSQTGYNEQFF.

The gene calls are TRBV27 and TRBJ2-7; 7 positions agree with TRBD1. The germline V gene has CDR1 MNHEY and CDR2 SMNVEV (reference sequence). The J segment lost 1 base and the V segment lost 0 bases, leaving 18 bases of the junction unmatched. CDR3 length equals 20 residues. CDR3: CASSLSGGPAPFLRSYEQYF. As DNA, the CDR3 is TGTGCCAGCAGTTTATCAGGGGGCCCCGCTCCCTTTCTTCGGTCCTACGAGCAGTACTTC.

The J gene is TRBJ1-5, the V gene TRBV5-5; a weak D match, TRBD1 (5 bases). Germline loops: CDR1 SGHKS, CDR2 YYEKEE (reference sequence). The CDR3 extends over 14 amino acids. With 6 bases removed from V and 7 bases from J, the gap between germline ends came to 17 bases. The CDR3 nucleotides are TGTGCCAGCACCAATGGGAGGGGCGAACAGCCCCAGCATTTT. Protein sequence: CASTNGRGEQPQHF.

This sequence joins TRBV2 and TRBJ2-1; D is possibly TRBD2 (6 bases). Trimming removed 3 bases at V and 4 bases at J, with 13 bases between. Germline V gene sequence: CDR1 SNHLY, CDR2 FYNNEI. The CDR3 loop spans 15 amino acids. Here the CDR3 DNA reads TGTGCCAGCAGTGACGGGACTGGATTTTACAATGAGCAGTTCTTC. Translating it yields CASSDGTGFYNEQFF.

The chain links TRBV2 to TRBJ2-7; TRBD2 aligns across 7 bases. V lost 3 bases, J lost 0 bases, and 11 bases stayed unmatched. The CDR3 extends over 17 amino acids. The V gene's germline CDR1 is SNHLY and CDR2 FYNNEI. CDR3 sequence: CASSERLAEALSYEQYF. CDR3 in DNA: TGTGCCAGCAGTGAGAGGCTAGCGGAAGCCCTCTCCTACGAGCAGTACTTC. Variable domain in full (rest from reference TRBV2 and TRBJ2-7): EPEVTQTPSHQVTQMGQEVILRCVPISNHLYFYWYRQILGQKVEFLVSFYNNEISEKSEIFDDQFSVERPDGSNFTLKIRSTKLEDSAMYFCASSERLAEALSYEQYFGPGTRLTVT.

The V gene is TRBV7-9, the J gene TRBJ2-7, with D perhaps being TRBD1 or TRBD2 (5 bases each). The CDR3 is made up of 18 amino acids. Germline values: CDR1 SEHNR, CDR2 FQNEAQ (reference sequence). Trimming removed 4 bases at V and 2 bases at J, with 24 bases between. DNA of the CDR3: TGTGCCAGCAGCTCAGTGCGGATCGGAATGCAGGGAGCCTACGAGCAGTACTTC. This gives the protein CASSSVRIGMQGAYEQYF.